This TCR beta chain appears in the sequencing data of a study of blood T cell repertoires in COVID-19. Some clones are missing from TCRdb's copy, which holds only in-frame ones; the method was immunoSEQ multiplex PCR. The sample records more than 85,000 clones, roughly 92% being singletons. The CDR3 is made up of 18 amino acids. Germline CDR1 reads MDHEN; CDR2 reads SYDVKM. Trimming removed 1 base from V and 2 bases from J; junction bases left unmatched: 13. The receptor was derived from a man aged 55 to 70 with acute or convalescent COVID-19. The V gene is TRBV28, the J gene TRBJ2-5; 7 bases line up with TRBD2. Sequencing input: peripheral blood. In DNA, the CDR3 is TGTGCCAGCAGTTTATTGGCGGGCTGGCTAGCGGTTCAAGAGACCCAGTACTTC. This encodes CASSLLAGWLAVQETQYF.